Presented here are 30 T cell receptor beta chains from one specimen sequenced in a study of T cell responses to AZD1222 COVID-19 vaccine. Method: immunoSEQ multiplex PCR; TCRdb's copy keeps in-frame clones and lacks some. The repertoire holds over 150,000 clones, with 94% as singletons. Sequences were derived from peripheral blood, sampled 28 days after the second AZD1222 dose. Receptors were obtained from an adult who received the AZD1222 COVID-19 vaccine.

J is TRBJ1-4 and V is TRBV6-6; D is possibly TRBD1 (5 bases). Germline-derived CDR1 and CDR2 are MNHNY and SVGAGI (reference sequence). V shed 7 bases and J shed 0 bases, with 9 bases lying between them. There are 14 residues in the CDR3. CDR3 nucleotide sequence: TGTGCCAGCAAAGGGGACGCAACTAATGAAAAACTGTTTTTT. This encodes CASKGDATNEKLFF.

This chain links TRBV6-2 or TRBV6-3 with TRBJ1-1, with D maybe TRBD1 (5 bases). The CDR3 has 15 amino acids. Per the germline V gene, CDR1 is MNHEY and CDR2 is SVGEGT. Trimming shortened V by 6 bases and J by 2 bases, and 16 bases separated the two germline ends. The CDR3 sequence is CASSVPAGSNTEAFF. Written as DNA, the CDR3 is TGTGCCAGCAGCGTACCGGCAGGGTCAAACACTGAAGCTTTCTTT.

This chain joins TRBV27 and TRBJ1-2; D remains ambiguous. From germline, CDR1 is MNHEY and CDR2 SMNVEV (reference sequence). The CDR3 has 15 residues. The ends were cut back, 6 bases at V and 1 base at J, with 15 bases in the middle. The CDR3 DNA reads TGTGCCAGCAGCCGTCGGGAGGTTGGTAACTATGGCTACACCTTC. Protein sequence: CASSRREVGNYGYTF.

For the CDR3, the DNA is TGTGCCAGCAGTAGGATTGGAAACACCATATATTTT. Protein: CASSRIGNTIYF. V gene TRBV12-3 or TRBV12-4 combines with J gene TRBJ1-3; D gene ambiguous. The CDR3 contains 12 residues. The V end lost 5 bases, the J end lost 3 bases, and 5 bases lay between the germline ends.

V is TRBV6-2 or TRBV6-3 and J is TRBJ2-1; tentative D call: TRBD2 (5 bases). Trimming removed 2 bases from V and 10 bases from J, with 6 bases in between. Germline-derived CDR1 and CDR2 are MNHEY and SVGEGT. This CDR3 has 11 residues. The CDR3 DNA is TGTGCCAGCAGTTACCAGCGGGAGCAGTTCTTC. Protein product: CASSYQREQFF.

This clone was seen just once. This chain connects TRBV7-2 to TRBJ2-1, with 8 bases lining up with TRBD2. The length of the CDR3 is 17 residues. J lost 0 bases, V lost 4 bases, and 8 bases had no gene match. Germline CDR1 SGHTA, CDR2 FQGNSA. The CDR3 loop reads CASSSSAGAHSYNEQFF. The CDR3 DNA reads as TGTGCCAGCAGCTCGTCAGCGGGGGCCCACTCCTACAATGAGCAGTTCTTC.

The chain uses TRBV30 and TRBJ1-2; D perhaps matches TRBD1 (5 bases). CDR1 and CDR2 (germline): GTSNPN, SVGIG (reference sequence). There are 14 residues in the CDR3. V gave up 5 bases and J gave up 3 bases, with 16 bases separating them. The CDR3 loop reads CAWSGTADYYGYTF. The CDR3 region has the DNA TGTGCCTGGTCAGGGACGGCGGACTACTATGGCTACACCTTC. The full variable domain, rest sourced from reference TRBV30 and TRBJ1-2, is SQTIHQWPATLVQPVGSPLSLECTVEGTSNPNLYWYRQAAGRGLQLLFYSVGIGQISSEVPQNLSASRPQDRQFILSSKKLLLSDSGFYLCAWSGTADYYGYTFGSGTRLTVV.

The rearrangement uses TRBV4-1 and TRBJ2-5; the D call may be TRBD1 or TRBD2 (5 bases each). Trimming cost V 0 bases and J 4 bases, with 15 bases left between them. The CDR3 has 16 amino acids. CDR1 MGHRA and CDR2 YSYEKL come from the germline V gene. The CDR3 protein is CASSQEGRGARETQYF. CDR3 coding DNA: TGCGCCAGCAGCCAAGAAGGTCGAGGGGCCAGAGAGACCCAGTACTTC.

The chain carries TRBV2 and TRBJ2-3, with D perhaps matching TRBD2 (6 bases). This CDR3 has 12 amino acids. Trimming pared 10 bases from V and 5 bases from J, leaving 13 bases between. The germline V gene has CDR1 SNHLY and CDR2 FYNNEI. The CDR3 DNA follows: TGTGCCAACCGGGACTTTCGAGATACGCAGTATTTT. It encodes CANRDFRDTQYF. Full variable domain (missing parts from reference TRBV2 and TRBJ2-3): EPEVTQTPSHQVTQMGQEVILRCVPISNHLYFYWYRQILGQKVEFLVSFYNNEISEKSEIFDDQFSVERPDGSNFTLKIRSTKLEDSAMYFCANRDFRDTQYFGPGTRLTVL.

J is TRBJ1-5 and V is TRBV5-1; the D is unclear. Germline V CDR1 and CDR2: SGHRS, YFSETQ. The V end lost 0 bases, the J end lost 6 bases, and 7 bases lay between the germline ends. The CDR3 runs to 13 residues. The DNA of the CDR3 is TGCGCCAGCAGCTTGGAAGGATCTCAGCCCCAGCATTTT. Amino acids: CASSLEGSQPQHF.

This clone has a single count. The rearrangement uses TRBV30 and TRBJ2-3; D not resolved. Trimming stripped 4 bases from V and 2 bases from J, with 4 bases between. Germline values: CDR1 GTSNPN, CDR2 SVGIG (reference sequence). The CDR3 length is 11 residues. The CDR3 DNA reads TGTGCCTGGACTGTCACAGATACGCAGTATTTT. The encoded protein is CAWTVTDTQYF.

This clone was found once. The rearrangement links TRBV6-5 to TRBJ1-2, with D possibly matching TRBD1 (6 bases). Trimming pared 7 bases from V and 7 bases from J, leaving 19 bases between. The CDR3 sequence is 14 residues long. CDR1 is MNHEY and CDR2 is SVGAGI in the germline V gene. CDR3 sequence: CASTLDSVTGGYTF. The CDR3 bases are TGTGCCAGCACCCTGGACAGTGTCACCGGTGGCTACACCTTC.

The chain links TRBV5-4 to TRBJ1-4, with D perhaps matching TRBD1 (5 bases). The V end was cut by 4 bases, the J end by 6 bases, with 13 bases between. The CDR3 spans 14 residues. From germline, CDR1 is SGHNT and CDR2 YYREEE (reference sequence). This CDR3 reads CASSRGPSDEKLFF. The CDR3 DNA sequence: TGTGCCAGCAGCCGGGGACCTTCTGATGAAAAACTGTTTTTT.

In this sample, this clone turned up a few times. This rearrangement joins TRBV27 to TRBJ1-1; D perhaps matches TRBD1 (6 bases). CDR3 length: 16 residues. The germline V and J ends were trimmed by 6 bases and 11 bases, with 28 bases remaining between them. The germline CDR1 and CDR2 sequences are MNHEY and SMNVEV (reference sequence). The CDR3 DNA follows: TGTGCCAGCAGCCCTCTGACGGGGGCGCGGATCGGGTTGGCTTTCTTT. This codes for CASSPLTGARIGLAFF.

DNA of the CDR3: TGTGCCAGCAGCCAAGATGGGGGGCCGTTGGATGAGCAGTTCTTC. The encoded protein is CASSQDGGPLDEQFF. The J gene is TRBJ2-1, the V gene TRBV3-1 (or the pseudogene TRBV3-2); D tentatively fits TRBD1 or TRBD2 (6 bases each). Germline lookup yields CDR1 LGHDT and CDR2 YNNKEL (reference sequence). The V gene lost 0 bases and the J gene lost 8 bases, with 14 bases spanning the gap. CDR3 size: 15 residues.

V usage is TRBV19 and J usage is TRBJ2-7; D is perhaps TRBD1 or TRBD2 (6 bases each). The CDR3 contains 13 residues. The V gene's germline CDR1 is LNHDA and CDR2 SQIVND (reference sequence). V was pared by 5 bases and J by 3 bases, with 11 bases between. The CDR3, as DNA: TGTGCCAGTAGTCGCGGGACAAACTACGAGCAGTACTTC. As protein: CASSRGTNYEQYF.

This chain joins TRBV27 and TRBJ2-1; 7 nucleotides align to TRBD1. Germline V gene sequence: CDR1 MNHEY, CDR2 SMNVEV (reference sequence). The V segment lost 5 bases and the J segment 3 bases; nucleotides outside the gene matches: 4. This CDR3 is 14 amino acids long. The CDR3 DNA sequence: TGTGCCAGCAGTCCCGGGACAGACTACAATGAGCAGTTCTTC. Residues: CASSPGTDYNEQFF.

In DNA, the CDR3 is TGTGCCAGCAGCTTAGAGGCGGATAGGGCGGTGAACACTGAAGCTTTCTTT. This gives the protein CASSLEADRAVNTEAFF. The chain carries TRBV7-2 and TRBJ1-1; D is unclear. The germline CDR1 and CDR2 sequences are SGHTA and FQGNSA. The CDR3 spans 17 residues. V lost 1 base to trimming and J lost 0 bases, with 15 bases between them.

The chain carries TRBV29-1 and TRBJ1-2; TRBD1 is a possible D gene (6 bases). The CDR3 covers 15 residues. CDR1 SQVTM and CDR2 ANQGSEA come from the germline V gene. Between the trimmed V and J ends, which lost 0 bases and 4 bases, there was a span of 15 bases. CDR3 amino acids: CSVEEKGQVIYGYTF. In DNA, the CDR3 is TGCAGCGTTGAAGAGAAGGGACAAGTTATCTATGGCTACACCTTC.

As regards this clone: Additional DNA sequences in this sample encode the identical CDR3. The chain recombines TRBV5-1 with TRBJ2-7; perhaps TRBD1 as D (5 bases). The CDR3 contains 14 residues. The germline CDR1 and CDR2 sequences are SGHRS and YFSETQ. The ends were cut back, 0 bases at V and 2 bases at J, with 9 bases in the middle. The CDR3 spells CASSLVQGTYEQYF. CDR3 nucleotide sequence: TGCGCCAGCAGCTTGGTTCAGGGAACCTACGAGCAGTACTTC.

The rearrangement joins TRBV19 to TRBJ1-5; D uncertain. Trimming took off 5 bases at V and 6 bases at J, with 8 bases between the two ends. This CDR3 is 12 amino acids long. Germline V gives CDR1 LNHDA, CDR2 SQIVND (reference sequence). The CDR3 is CASSWAVQPQHF. CDR3 DNA sequence: TGTGCCAGTAGTTGGGCCGTTCAGCCCCAGCATTTT.

This clone was recorded only once. The chain couples TRBV5-1 to TRBJ2-4; D remains unclear. Germline V gene sequence: CDR1 SGHRS, CDR2 YFSETQ. The CDR3 length is 12 residues. V dropped 4 bases and J dropped 9 bases, with 11 bases sitting between them. CDR3 region: CASSPESGIQYF. The CDR3 nucleotides read TGCGCCAGCAGCCCCGAATCGGGCATTCAGTACTTC.

The V call is TRBV19, the J call TRBJ2-1, with 12 bases fitting TRBD1. The CDR3 has 15 residues. CDR1 LNHDA and CDR2 SQIVND come from the germline V gene (reference sequence). Trimming took 4 bases from V and 9 from J; bases not matched to a gene: 7. The CDR3 DNA sequence: TGTGCCAGTAGTACGGGACAGGGGGCGCTTGGTGAGCAGTTCTTC. It codes for CASSTGQGALGEQFF.

The rearrangement uses TRBV5-4 and TRBJ2-3, with D perhaps TRBD1 or TRBD2 (5 bases each). Germline CDR1 is SGHNT and CDR2 is YYREEE (reference sequence). The CDR3 runs to 15 residues. V dropped 0 bases and J dropped 0 bases, with 8 bases sitting between them. CDR3 bases: TGTGCCAGCAGCTTGGTGGGGGTCAGCACAGATACGCAGTATTTT. It is translated as CASSLVGVSTDTQYF.

The chain joins TRBV7-2 to TRBJ1-3; 8 positions agree with TRBD1. Germline V gene lookup returns CDR1 SGHTA and CDR2 FQGNSA. CDR3 length equals 16 residues. The ends lost 4 bases at V and 2 bases at J; junction bases unmatched: 7. CDR3: CASSYQPTGAGNTIYF. CDR3 DNA sequence: TGTGCCAGCAGCTATCAACCGACAGGGGCTGGAAACACCATATATTTT.

The chain links TRBV28 to TRBJ2-5; D call uncertain. CDR1 and CDR2 (germline): MDHEN, SYDVKM. The ends were cut back, 3 bases at V and 4 bases at J, with 12 bases in the middle. The CDR3 is made up of 14 amino acids. In DNA form, the CDR3 reads TGTGCCAGCAGTTTGAGACTTCCAGTAGAGACCCAGTACTTC. This sequence encodes CASSLRLPVETQYF.

This chain links TRBV5-1 with TRBJ1-2; D may be TRBD1 (6 bases). Germline V CDR1 and CDR2: SGHRS, YFSETQ. The CDR3 runs to 13 residues. Deletions cut 4 bases from V and 2 bases from J, with 9 bases between. The CDR3 DNA reads as TGCGCCAGCAGCAGGGACATCAACTATGGCTACACCTTC. Protein product: CASSRDINYGYTF.

The J gene is TRBJ1-2, the V gene TRBV2; 7 positions agree with TRBD1. Trimming took 3 bases from V and 2 from J; bases not matched to a gene: 0. Per the germline V gene, CDR1 is SNHLY and CDR2 is FYNNEI. The CDR3 sequence is 13 residues long. DNA for the CDR3: TGTGCCAGCAGTGAGGACAGGAACTATGGCTACACCTTC. As protein: CASSEDRNYGYTF.

This clone has only one observation. Here the CDR3 DNA reads TGTGCCAGCAGGCCATTCCTCAGCCCGAACACTGAAGCTTTCTTT. Translated, it gives CASRPFLSPNTEAFF. This chain uses TRBV28 with TRBJ1-1; D remains ambiguous. V was pared by 6 bases and J by 1 base, with 15 bases between. Germline values: CDR1 MDHEN, CDR2 SYDVKM. The CDR3 spans 15 residues.

The chain joins TRBV24-1 to TRBJ2-7; TRBD1 is a possible D gene (6 bases). The CDR3 extends over 14 amino acids. CDR1 and CDR2 (germline): KGHDR, SFDVKD. The V gene lost 4 bases and the J gene lost 0 bases, with 9 bases spanning the gap. The CDR3 reads CATSDQGTSYEQYF. CDR3 in DNA: TGTGCCACCAGTGACCAGGGGACCTCCTACGAGCAGTACTTC.